Listed here is a single T cell receptor (beta chain). Seattle-derived patients entered the study during active infection and were followed longitudinally. This entry belongs to a study of blood T cell repertoires in COVID-19. Study in general: PBMCs, B-cell-depleted T cells, or T cells provided the cDNA or gDNA that made up the material.

TCRdb keeps only in-frame clones here, not all; method: immunoSEQ multiplex PCR. The sample lists 450,000 or so clones, around nine tenths seen once, with roughly 0.84% in the top ten. Trimming removed 0 bases from V and 5 bases from J; junction bases left unmatched: 4. Germline V gives CDR1 SGHDN, CDR2 FVKESK. CDR3 length: 16 amino acids. The chain employs TRBV14 and TRBJ2-4; TRBD1 agrees at 10 bases. Sequenced sample: peripheral blood. The source of this sequence is a man aged 18 to 29 with COVID-19, enrolled during active disease. CDR3 nucleotides: TGTGCCAGCAGCCAAGACATTGGACAGGGGGAAAACATTCAGTACTTC. As protein: CASSQDIGQGENIQYF.